This TCR beta chain stems from a study of blood T cell repertoires in COVID-19. Germline assignment: CDR1 MNHEY and CDR2 SMNVEV (reference sequence). This CDR3 has 17 amino acids. Trimming removed 5 bases at V and 0 bases at J, with 17 bases between. Study processing details: Amplified reference gene primers provided the basis for estimating nucleated cell counts. The table came from immunoSEQ multiplex PCR; TCRdb's copy has only in-frame clones and leaves some out. The V and J calls and the clone size are those of that table, but D and trimming were determined from the DNA. Found here are 75,000 to 90,000 clones, 83% of them singletons; the top ten hold 10% to 12%.

The chain couples TRBV27 to TRBJ1-5; possibly TRBD1 for D (5 bases). The source material was peripheral blood. This receptor was taken from a human donor in a cohort sampled during active COVID-19. The CDR3 coding sequence is TGTGCCAGCAGTCTGACCTTAGACAGCTATAGCAATCAGCCCCAGCATTTT. It is translated as CASSLTLDSYSNQPQHF.